Below, one TCR beta chain is given with its context. Antigen: not known. This sample was included in a study of post-analysis software for immune sequencing data. Across the whole study: Relapsing-remitting, secondary progressive and progressive-relapsing multiple sclerosis courses were included. Points from the study as a whole: Controls showed lower frequencies than patients for five TRBV segments, and TRBV5-6, TRBV5-1 and TRBV20-1 were among these. Compared against controls, patients with multiple sclerosis displayed significantly lower normalized Chao1 diversity.

The library was made from cDNA and included unique molecular identifiers. TCRdb independently ran MiXCR on the PCR reads; one entry per CDR3 protein. The sample shows approximately 770,000 distinct CDR3 sequences, more than 45% of them seen only once. Germline CDR1 is LGHDT and CDR2 is YNNKEL (reference sequence). There are 15 residues in the CDR3. Trimming removed 4 bases from V and 5 bases from J; junction bases left unmatched: 10. The chain recombines TRBV3-1 with TRBJ1-2; 7 bases align to TRBD1. The receptor was isolated from a girl between 5 and 17 years old with multiple sclerosis. The sequenced material came from blood. This CDR3 reads CASSRQDRAGYGYTF. DNA of the CDR3: TGTGCCAGCAGCCGACAAGACAGGGCGGGTTATGGCTACACCTTC.